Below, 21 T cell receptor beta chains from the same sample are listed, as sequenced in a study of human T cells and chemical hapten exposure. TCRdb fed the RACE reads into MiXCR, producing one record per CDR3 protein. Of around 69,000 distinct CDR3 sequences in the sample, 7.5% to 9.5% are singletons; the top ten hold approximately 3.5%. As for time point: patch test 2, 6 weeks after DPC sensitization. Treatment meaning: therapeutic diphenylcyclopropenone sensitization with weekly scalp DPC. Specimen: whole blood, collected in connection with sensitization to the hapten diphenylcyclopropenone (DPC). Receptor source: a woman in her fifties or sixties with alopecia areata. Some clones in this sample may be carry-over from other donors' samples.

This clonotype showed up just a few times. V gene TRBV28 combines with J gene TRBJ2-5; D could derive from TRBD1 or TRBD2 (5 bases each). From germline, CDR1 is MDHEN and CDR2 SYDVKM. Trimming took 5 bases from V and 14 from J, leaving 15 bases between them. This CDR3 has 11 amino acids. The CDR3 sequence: CASSHPGRPYF. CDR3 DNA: TGTGCCAGCAGTCACCCGGGACGGCCTTACTTC.

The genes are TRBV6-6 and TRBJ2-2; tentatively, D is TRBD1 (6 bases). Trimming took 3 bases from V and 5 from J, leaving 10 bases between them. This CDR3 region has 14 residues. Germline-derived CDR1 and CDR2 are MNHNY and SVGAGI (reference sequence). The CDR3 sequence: CASSYNRATGELFF. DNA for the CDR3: TGTGCCAGCAGTTATAACAGGGCGACCGGGGAGCTGTTTTTT.

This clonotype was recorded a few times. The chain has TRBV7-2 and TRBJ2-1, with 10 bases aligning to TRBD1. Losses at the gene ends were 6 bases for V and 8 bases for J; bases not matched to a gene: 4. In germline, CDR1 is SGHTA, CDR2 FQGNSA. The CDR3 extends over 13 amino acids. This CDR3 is CASRLTGGDEQFF. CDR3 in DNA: TGTGCCAGCAGGCTGACAGGGGGCGATGAGCAGTTCTTC.

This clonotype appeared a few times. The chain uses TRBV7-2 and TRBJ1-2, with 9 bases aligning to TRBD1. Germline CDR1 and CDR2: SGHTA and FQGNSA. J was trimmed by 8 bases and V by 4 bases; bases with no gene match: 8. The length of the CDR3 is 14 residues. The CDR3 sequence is CASSSGQGGAGYTF. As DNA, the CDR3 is TGTGCCAGCAGCTCGGGACAGGGAGGGGCGGGCTACACCTTC.

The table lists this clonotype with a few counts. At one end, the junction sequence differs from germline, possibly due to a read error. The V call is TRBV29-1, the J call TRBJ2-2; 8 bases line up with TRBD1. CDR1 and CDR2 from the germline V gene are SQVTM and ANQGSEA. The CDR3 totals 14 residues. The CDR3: CSVRRTGNAGELFF. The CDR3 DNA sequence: TGCAGCGTCCGTAGGACAGGGAACGCCGGGGAGCTGTTTTTT.

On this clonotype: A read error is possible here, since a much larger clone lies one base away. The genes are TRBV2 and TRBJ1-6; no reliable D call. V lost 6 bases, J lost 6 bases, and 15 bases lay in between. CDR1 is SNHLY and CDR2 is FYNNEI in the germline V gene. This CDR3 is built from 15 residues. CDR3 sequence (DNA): TGTGCCAGCAGGTCCGGGCTGCACGCTAATTCACCCCTCCACTTT. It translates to CASRSGLHANSPLHF. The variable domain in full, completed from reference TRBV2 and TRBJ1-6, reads EPEVTQTPSHQVTQMGQEVILRCVPISNHLYFYWYRQILGQKVEFLVSFYNNEISEKSEIFDDQFSVERPDGSNFTLKIRSTKLEDSAMYFCASRSGLHANSPLHFGNGTRLTVT.

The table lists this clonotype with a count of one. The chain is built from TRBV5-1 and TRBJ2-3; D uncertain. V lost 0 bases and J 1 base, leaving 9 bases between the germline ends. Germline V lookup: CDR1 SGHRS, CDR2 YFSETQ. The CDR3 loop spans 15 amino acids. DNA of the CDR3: TGCGCCAGCAGCTTGGGTCTAGACCGCACAGATACGCAGTATTTT. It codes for CASSLGLDRTDTQYF. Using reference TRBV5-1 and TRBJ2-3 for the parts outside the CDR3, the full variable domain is KAGVTQTPRYLIKTRGQQVTLSCSPISGHRSVSWYQQTPGQGLQFLFEYFSETQRNKGNFPGRFSGRQFSNSRSEMNVSTLELGDSALYLCASSLGLDRTDTQYFGPGTRLTVL.

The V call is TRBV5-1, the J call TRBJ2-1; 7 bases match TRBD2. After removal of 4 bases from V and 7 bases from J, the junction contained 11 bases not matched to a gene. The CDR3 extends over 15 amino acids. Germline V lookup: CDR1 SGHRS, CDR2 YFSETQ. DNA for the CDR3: TGCGCCAGCAGCCTCGCTAGCGGAGGGTTTAATGAGCAGTTCTTC. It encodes CASSLASGGFNEQFF.

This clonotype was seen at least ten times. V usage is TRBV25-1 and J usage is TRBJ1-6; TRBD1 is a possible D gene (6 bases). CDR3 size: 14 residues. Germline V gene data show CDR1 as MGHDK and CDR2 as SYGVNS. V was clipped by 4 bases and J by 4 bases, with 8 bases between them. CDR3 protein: CASSGTGYNSPLHF. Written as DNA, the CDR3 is TGTGCCAGCAGTGGAACAGGGTATAATTCACCCCTCCACTTT.

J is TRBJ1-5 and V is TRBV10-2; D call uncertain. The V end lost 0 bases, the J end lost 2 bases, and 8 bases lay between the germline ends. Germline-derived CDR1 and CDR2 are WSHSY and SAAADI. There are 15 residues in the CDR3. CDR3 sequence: CASSESGSRNQPQHF. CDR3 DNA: TGCGCCAGCAGTGAGTCGGGCAGTCGCAATCAGCCCCAGCATTTT.

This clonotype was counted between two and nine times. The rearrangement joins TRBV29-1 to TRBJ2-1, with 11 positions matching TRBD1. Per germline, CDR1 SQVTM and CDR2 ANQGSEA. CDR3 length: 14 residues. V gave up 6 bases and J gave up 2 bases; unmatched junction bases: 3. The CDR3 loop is CSVADRGPYNEQFF. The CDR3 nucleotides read TGCAGCGTCGCGGACAGGGGGCCCTACAATGAGCAGTTCTTC.

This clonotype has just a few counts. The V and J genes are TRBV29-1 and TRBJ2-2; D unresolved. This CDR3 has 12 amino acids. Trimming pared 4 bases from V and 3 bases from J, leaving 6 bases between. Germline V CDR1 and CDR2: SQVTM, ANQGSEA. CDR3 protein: CSVVVDTGELFF. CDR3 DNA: TGCAGCGTTGTGGTGGACACCGGGGAGCTGTTTTTT.

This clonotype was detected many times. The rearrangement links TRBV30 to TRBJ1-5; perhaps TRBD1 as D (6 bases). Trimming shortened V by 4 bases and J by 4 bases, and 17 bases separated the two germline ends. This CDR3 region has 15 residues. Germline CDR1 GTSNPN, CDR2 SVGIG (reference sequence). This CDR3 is CAWTPGDVGNQPQHF. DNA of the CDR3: TGTGCCTGGACCCCAGGGGACGTCGGGAATCAGCCCCAGCATTTT.

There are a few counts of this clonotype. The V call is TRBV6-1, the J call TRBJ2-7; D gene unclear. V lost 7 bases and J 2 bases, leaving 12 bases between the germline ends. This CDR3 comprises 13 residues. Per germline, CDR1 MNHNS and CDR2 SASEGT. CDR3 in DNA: TGTGCCAGCACCGAGCTTGGCACCTACGAGCAGTACTTC. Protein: CASTELGTYEQYF.

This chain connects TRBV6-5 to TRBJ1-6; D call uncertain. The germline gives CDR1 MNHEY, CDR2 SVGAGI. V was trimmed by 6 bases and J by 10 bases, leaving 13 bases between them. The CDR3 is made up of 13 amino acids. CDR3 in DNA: TGTGCCAGCAGGGCCAACTTTGGGTCACCCCTCCACTTT. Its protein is CASRANFGSPLHF.

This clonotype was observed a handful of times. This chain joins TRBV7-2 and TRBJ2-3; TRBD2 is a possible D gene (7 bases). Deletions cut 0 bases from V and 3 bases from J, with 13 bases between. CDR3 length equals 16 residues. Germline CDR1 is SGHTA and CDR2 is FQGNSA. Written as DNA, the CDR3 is TGTGCCAGCAGCTTAGCGGGGGGGCGGAGAACAGATACGCAGTATTTT. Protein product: CASSLAGGRRTDTQYF.

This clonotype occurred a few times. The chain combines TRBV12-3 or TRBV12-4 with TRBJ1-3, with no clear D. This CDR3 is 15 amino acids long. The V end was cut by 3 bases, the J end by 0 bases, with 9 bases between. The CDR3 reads CASSFPVYSGNTIYF. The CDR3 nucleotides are TGTGCCAGCAGTTTCCCGGTCTACTCTGGAAACACCATATATTTT.

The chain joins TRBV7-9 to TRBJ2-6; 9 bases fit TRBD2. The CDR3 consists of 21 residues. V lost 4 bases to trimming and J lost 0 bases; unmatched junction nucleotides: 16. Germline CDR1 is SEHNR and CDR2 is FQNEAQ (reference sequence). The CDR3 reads CASSSKPPAGGTYSGANVLTF. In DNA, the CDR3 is TGTGCCAGCAGCTCAAAGCCCCCAGCGGGGGGTACGTACTCTGGGGCCAACGTCCTGACTTTC. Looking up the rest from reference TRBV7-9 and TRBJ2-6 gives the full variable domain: DTGVSQNPRHKITKRGQNVTFRCDPISEHNRLYWYRQTLGQGPEFLTYFQNEAQLEKSRLLSDRFSAERPKGSFSTLEIQRTEQGDSAMYLCASSSKPPAGGTYSGANVLTFGAGSRLTVL.

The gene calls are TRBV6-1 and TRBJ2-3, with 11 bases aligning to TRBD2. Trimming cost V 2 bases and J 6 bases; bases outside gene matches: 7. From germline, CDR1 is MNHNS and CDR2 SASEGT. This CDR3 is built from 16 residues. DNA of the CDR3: TGTGCCAGCAGTGAATCGTTAGCGGGGGGGTCTGATACGCAGTATTTT. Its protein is CASSESLAGGSDTQYF.

The CDR3 loop is CASSSRVLGGYTF. The CDR3 nucleotides read TGTGCCAGCAGTTCGAGGGTCCTAGGAGGCTACACCTTC. This chain uses TRBV12-3 or TRBV12-4 with TRBJ1-2; D remains ambiguous. This CDR3 comprises 13 residues. Trimming shortened V by 4 bases and J by 8 bases, and 14 bases separated the two germline ends.

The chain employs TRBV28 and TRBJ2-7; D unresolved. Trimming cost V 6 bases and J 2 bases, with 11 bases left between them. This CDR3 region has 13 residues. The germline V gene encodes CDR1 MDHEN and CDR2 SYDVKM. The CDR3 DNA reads TGTGCCAGCAGGACTGTAAGAGCCTACGAGCAGTACTTC. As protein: CASRTVRAYEQYF.